The clone carrying this T cell receptor beta chain was picked up a small number of times. CDR3 length: 11 amino acids. From germline, CDR1 is DFQATT and CDR2 SNEGSKA (reference sequence). Losses at the gene ends were 6 bases for V and 6 bases for J; bases not matched to a gene: 1. Individual cDNA molecules (in the library) carried attached unique molecular identifiers. TCRdb recomputed calls from the RACE reads with MiXCR, one row per CDR3 protein. The sample carries about 170,000 distinct CDR3 sequences, about a quarter recorded once. These data originate in a study of human T cells and chemical hapten exposure. Study in general: A mostly female patient group had alopecia areata, totalis or universalis.

Time point specified: patch test 3, about 24 weeks after DPC sensitization. The treatment is: therapeutic diphenylcyclopropenone sensitization with weekly scalp DPC. This receptor was identified in a woman aged 18-30 years with alopecia areata. Some clones in this sample may be carry-over from other donors' samples. The material sequenced was whole blood, taken in connection with sensitization to the hapten diphenylcyclopropenone (DPC). The chain joins TRBV20-1 to TRBJ1-5, with 8 bases matching TRBD1. CDR3 region: CSAGTGQPQHF. The DNA of the CDR3 is TGCAGTGCAGGGACAGGTCAGCCCCAGCATTTT.